These T cell receptor beta chains were read from a single sample in a study of T-cell memory formation after mild COVID-19. TCRdb re-derived calls from the 5' RACE reads in MiXCR, one entry per CDR3 protein. Of 380,000 or so distinct CDR3 sequences detected, approximately 15% appear once; the ten largest clones hold about 22%. Input material: PBMCs or a T cell subset sorted from them (not recorded which). The receptor source for this set is a man aged 18 to 29 who had mild COVID-19 (a few samples of this study predate the infection). Cell type and time point are not known. Both conserved end residues are part of each CDR3. D genes are given only for firm matches. Where a row states a size, it is once, few, many or the class of an expanded clone; other rows omit it.

d_gene	len	abundance	v_gene	j_gene	CDR3nt	CDR3aa
.	15	.	TRBV11-2	TRBJ1-2	TGTGCCAGCAGCTTGCAAGCAGGAGGATCTTATGGCTACACCTTC	CASSLQAGGSYGYTF
.	12	many	TRBV18	TRBJ1-2	TGTGCCAGCTCACCGTCGAAGGTCGGCTACACCTTC	CASSPSKVGYTF
.	16	few	TRBV10-3	TRBJ1-2	TGTGCCATCAGTACCGCAGGAGGGCTCGATCACTATGGCTACACCTTC	CAISTAGGLDHYGYTF
TRBD1	16	.	TRBV5-1	TRBJ2-1	TGCGCCAGCAGCAACGCCTACAGGGGCTCCTACAATGAGCAGTTCTTC	CASSNAYRGSYNEQFF
TRBD1	14	few	TRBV29-1	TRBJ2-2	TGCAGCGGAACAAGGGACAGGGCGACCGGGGAGCTGTTTTTT	CSGTRDRATGELFF
.	13	.	TRBV20-1	TRBJ1-5	TGCAGTGTTGGAAGGCACGGCAATCAGCCCCAGCATTTT	CSVGRHGNQPQHF
TRBD1	14	.	TRBV3-1	TRBJ2-1	TGTGCCAGCACCCCGGGACAGGGAGGGAATGAGCAGTTCTTC	CASTPGQGGNEQFF
.	15	few	TRBV11-1	TRBJ1-6	TGTGCCAGCAGCGGAGTGGGGGCAGCGGGTTCACCCCTCCACTTT	CASSGVGAAGSPLHF
.	14	.	TRBV6-5	TRBJ1-1	TGTGCCAGCAGGGCCTACGGGTACGACACTGAAGCTTTCTTT	CASRAYGYDTEAFF
TRBD1	16	many	TRBV12-3/TRBV12-4	TRBJ1-1	TGTGCCAGCAGTTCCGGGACAGACATTAAGGGGACTGAAGCTTTCTTT	CASSSGTDIKGTEAFF
TRBD2	15	many	TRBV12-3/TRBV12-4	TRBJ2-1	TGTGCCAGCAGTTCCGGGACTAGCGGCTACAATGAGCAGTTCTTC	CASSSGTSGYNEQFF
TRBD1	16	.	TRBV6-5	TRBJ1-2	TGTGCCAGCAGTCCCACAGCTGACAGGGTGGACTATGGCTACACCTTC	CASSPTADRVDYGYTF
TRBD2	15	many	TRBV7-2	TRBJ2-1	TGTGCCAGCAGCTTAGGAGCGGGGGCATACAATGAGCAGTTCTTC	CASSLGAGAYNEQFF
.	17	.	TRBV6-2/TRBV6-3	TRBJ2-1	TGTGCCAGCAGTTACCCCCTAGCCCCTGGAGGAGGCAATGAGCAGTTCTTC	CASSYPLAPGGGNEQFF
TRBD1	13	many	TRBV7-2	TRBJ1-2	TGTGCCAGCAGCTTGGACAGGGGAGGAGGCTACACCTTC	CASSLDRGGGYTF
.	13	many	TRBV5-6	TRBJ2-3	TGTGCCAGCAGCTTGGTGGCGGGAGATACGCAGTATTTT	CASSLVAGDTQYF
TRBD2	16	few	TRBV7-6	TRBJ2-7	TGTGCCAGCAGCTTAGGTCTAGCGGAGGGCTATTACGAGCAGTACTTC	CASSLGLAEGYYEQYF
TRBD1	16	.	TRBV20-1	TRBJ2-2	TGCAGTGCTAAATCCGGGACAGGCCTTCGGGGCGGGGAGCTGTTTTTT	CSAKSGTGLRGGELFF
TRBD1	16	.	TRBV29-1	TRBJ2-7	TGCAGCGTTGAAGTAGTCTCTGGACAGGGACCCTACGAGCAGTACTTC	CSVEVVSGQGPYEQYF
TRBD2	16	few	TRBV7-9	TRBJ2-1	TGTGCCAGCAGCCTACCCCGGACTAGCGGGGACAATGAGCAGTTCTTC	CASSLPRTSGDNEQFF
.	13	.	TRBV27	TRBJ2-7	TGTGCCAGCAGTTCAGGGTTGGGCTACGAGCAGTACTTC	CASSSGLGYEQYF
TRBD2	14	.	TRBV5-6	TRBJ2-3	TGTGCCAGCAGCTTGCGCGGGAGAGCAGATACGCAGTATTTT	CASSLRGRADTQYF
.	13	.	TRBV12-3/TRBV12-4	TRBJ2-7	TGTGCCAGCAGCCCTAGCGACTTTACCAGAAAGTACTTC	CASSPSDFTRKYF
TRBD1	14	.	TRBV11-2	TRBJ1-2	TGTGCCAGCAGCTTAAGGGGGCTGTCGTATGGCTACACCTTC	CASSLRGLSYGYTF
.	13	few	TRBV2	TRBJ2-7	TGTGCCAGCAGCTTCTTTAGGGGGAACGAGCAGTACTTC	CASSFFRGNEQYF
.	15	.	TRBV12-3/TRBV12-4	TRBJ2-1	TGTGCCAGCACCTCAATAGCGGCAGGCTACAATGAGCAGTTCTTC	CASTSIAAGYNEQFF
.	14	few	TRBV20-1	TRBJ1-1	TGCAGTACCAACAACCCCAGGGCGAACACTGAAGCTTTCTTT	CSTNNPRANTEAFF
.	15	few	TRBV12-3/TRBV12-4	TRBJ2-3	TGTGCCAGCAACCCGGGGGCGGGGGTGATAGATACGCAGTATTTT	CASNPGAGVIDTQYF
.	15	.	TRBV11-1	TRBJ2-1	TGTGCCAGCAGCTTGGGGGGGCACCTTTACAATGAGCAGTTCTTC	CASSLGGHLYNEQFF
.	20	few	TRBV4-3	TRBJ2-2	TGCGCCAGCAGCCAAGACCTGACGACGTGGGGGCGTCAGAACACCGGGGAGCTGTTTTTT	CASSQDLTTWGRQNTGELFF
.	17	.	TRBV29-1	TRBJ2-1	TGCAGCGTTGAGGGTGATTCGACAGAGGTGATCTACAATGAGCAGTTCTTC	CSVEGDSTEVIYNEQFF
.	14	.	TRBV6-2/TRBV6-3	TRBJ2-3	TGTGCCAGCAGTTACTTGGGGGGTGCAGATACGCAGTATTTT	CASSYLGGADTQYF
.	14	.	TRBV6-2/TRBV6-3	TRBJ1-2	TGTGCCAGCAGTTACCTCGGCACGGGCCATGGCTACACCTTC	CASSYLGTGHGYTF
.	16	.	TRBV9	TRBJ2-5	TGTGCCAGCAGCGCCTACATAGGGGGGCCCGGGGAGACCCAGTACTTC	CASSAYIGGPGETQYF
TRBD1	15	many	TRBV7-2	TRBJ2-1	TGTGCCAGCAGCACCCAGGGACAGGCCTACAATGAGCAGTTCTTC	CASSTQGQAYNEQFF